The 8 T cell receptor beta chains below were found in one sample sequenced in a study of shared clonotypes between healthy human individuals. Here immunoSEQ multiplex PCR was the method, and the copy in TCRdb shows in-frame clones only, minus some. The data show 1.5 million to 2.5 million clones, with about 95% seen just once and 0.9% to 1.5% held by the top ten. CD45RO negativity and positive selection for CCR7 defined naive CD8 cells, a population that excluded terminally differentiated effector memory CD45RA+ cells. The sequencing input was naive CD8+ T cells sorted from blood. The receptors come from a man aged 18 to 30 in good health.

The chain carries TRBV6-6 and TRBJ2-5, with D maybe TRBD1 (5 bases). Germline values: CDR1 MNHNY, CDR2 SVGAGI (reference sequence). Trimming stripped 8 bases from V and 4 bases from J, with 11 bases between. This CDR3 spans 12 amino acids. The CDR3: CASGADRETQYF. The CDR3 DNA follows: TGTGCCAGCGGGGCCGACAGAGAGACCCAGTACTTC.

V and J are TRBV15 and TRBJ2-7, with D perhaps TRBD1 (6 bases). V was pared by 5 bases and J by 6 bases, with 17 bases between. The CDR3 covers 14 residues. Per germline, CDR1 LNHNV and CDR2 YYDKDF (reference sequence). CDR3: CATSFHRTAGEQYF. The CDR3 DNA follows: TGTGCCACCAGCTTCCATCGGACAGCAGGCGAGCAGTACTTC.

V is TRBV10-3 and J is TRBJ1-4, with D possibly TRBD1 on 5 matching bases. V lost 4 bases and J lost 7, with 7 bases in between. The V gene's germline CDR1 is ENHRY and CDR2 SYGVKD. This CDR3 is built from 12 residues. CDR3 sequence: CAISGDGEKLFF. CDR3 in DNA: TGTGCCATCAGTGGGGACGGTGAAAAACTGTTTTTT.

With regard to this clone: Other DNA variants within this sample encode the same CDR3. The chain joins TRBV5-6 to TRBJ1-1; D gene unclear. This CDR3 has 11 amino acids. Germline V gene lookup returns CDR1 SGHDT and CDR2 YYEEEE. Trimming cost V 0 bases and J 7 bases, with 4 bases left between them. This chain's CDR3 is CASSLAGEAFF. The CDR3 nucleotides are TGTGCCAGCAGCTTGGCGGGTGAAGCTTTCTTT.

CDR3 sequence reads: CASSFPQSNYGYTF. The CDR3, as DNA: TGTGCCAGCAGCTTTCCACAGTCTAACTATGGCTACACCTTC. The chain uses TRBV7-9 and TRBJ1-2; D ambiguous. Germline V gene lookup returns CDR1 SEHNR and CDR2 FQNEAQ (reference sequence). Trimming removed 3 bases at V and 0 bases at J, with 8 bases between. This CDR3 is 14 amino acids long.

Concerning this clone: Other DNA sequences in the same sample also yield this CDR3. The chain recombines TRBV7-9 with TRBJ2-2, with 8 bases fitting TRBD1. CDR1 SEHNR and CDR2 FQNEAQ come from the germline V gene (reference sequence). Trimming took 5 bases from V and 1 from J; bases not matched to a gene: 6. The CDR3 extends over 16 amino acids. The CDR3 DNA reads TGTGCCAGCAGCCCCGGACAGGGAGGGAACACCGGGGAGCTGTTTTTT. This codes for CASSPGQGGNTGELFF.

The CDR3 reads CSVEVTGDEQYF. The CDR3 DNA follows: TGCAGCGTTGAGGTGACAGGGGACGAGCAGTACTTC. The genes are TRBV29-1 and TRBJ2-7; 8 positions agree with TRBD1. V lost 3 bases and J lost 5; bases outside the gene matches: 3. The CDR3 spans 12 residues. Germline CDR1 and CDR2: SQVTM and ANQGSEA.

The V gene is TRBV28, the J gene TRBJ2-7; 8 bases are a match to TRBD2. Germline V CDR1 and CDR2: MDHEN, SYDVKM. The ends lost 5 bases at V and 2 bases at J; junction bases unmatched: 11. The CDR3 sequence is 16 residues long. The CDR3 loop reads CASSPPGGALTYEQYF. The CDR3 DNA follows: TGTGCCAGCAGTCCCCCGGGAGGGGCGTTAACCTACGAGCAGTACTTC.